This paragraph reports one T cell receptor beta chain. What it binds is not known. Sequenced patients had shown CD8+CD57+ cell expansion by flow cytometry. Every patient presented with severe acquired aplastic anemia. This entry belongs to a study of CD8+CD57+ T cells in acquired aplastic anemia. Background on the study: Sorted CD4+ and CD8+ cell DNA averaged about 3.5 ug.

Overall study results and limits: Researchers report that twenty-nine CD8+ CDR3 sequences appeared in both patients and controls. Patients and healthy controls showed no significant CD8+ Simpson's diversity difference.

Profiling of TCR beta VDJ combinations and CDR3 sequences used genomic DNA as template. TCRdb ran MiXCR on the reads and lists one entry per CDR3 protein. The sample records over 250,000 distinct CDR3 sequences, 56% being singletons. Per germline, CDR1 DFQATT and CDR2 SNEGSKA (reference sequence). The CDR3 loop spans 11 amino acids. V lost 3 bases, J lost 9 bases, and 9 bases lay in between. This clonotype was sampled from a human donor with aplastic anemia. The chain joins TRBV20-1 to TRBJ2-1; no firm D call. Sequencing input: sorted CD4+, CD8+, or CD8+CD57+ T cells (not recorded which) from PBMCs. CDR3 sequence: CSARINGEQFF. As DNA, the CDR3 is TGCAGTGCTAGGATAAACGGTGAGCAGTTCTTC.